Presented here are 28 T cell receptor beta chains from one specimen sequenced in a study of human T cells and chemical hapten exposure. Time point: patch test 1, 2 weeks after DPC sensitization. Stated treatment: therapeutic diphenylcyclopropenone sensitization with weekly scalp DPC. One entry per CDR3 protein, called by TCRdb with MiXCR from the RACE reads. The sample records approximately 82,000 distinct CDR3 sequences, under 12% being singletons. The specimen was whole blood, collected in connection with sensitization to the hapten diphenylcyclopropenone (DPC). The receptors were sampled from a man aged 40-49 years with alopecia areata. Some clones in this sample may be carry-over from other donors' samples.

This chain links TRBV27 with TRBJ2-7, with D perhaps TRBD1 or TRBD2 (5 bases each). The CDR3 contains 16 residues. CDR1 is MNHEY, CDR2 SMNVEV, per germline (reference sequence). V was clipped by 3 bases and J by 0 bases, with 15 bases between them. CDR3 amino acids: CASSFGPWDASYEQYF. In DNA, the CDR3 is TGTGCCAGCAGTTTTGGACCCTGGGACGCCTCCTACGAGCAGTACTTC.

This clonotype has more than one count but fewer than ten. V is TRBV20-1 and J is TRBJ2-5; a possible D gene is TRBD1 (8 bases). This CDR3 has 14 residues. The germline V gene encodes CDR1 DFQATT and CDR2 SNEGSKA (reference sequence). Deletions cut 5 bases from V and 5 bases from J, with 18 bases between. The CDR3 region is CSALRGQGGETQYF. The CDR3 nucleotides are TGCAGTGCTTTAAGAGGACAGGGAGGGGAGACCCAGTACTTC.

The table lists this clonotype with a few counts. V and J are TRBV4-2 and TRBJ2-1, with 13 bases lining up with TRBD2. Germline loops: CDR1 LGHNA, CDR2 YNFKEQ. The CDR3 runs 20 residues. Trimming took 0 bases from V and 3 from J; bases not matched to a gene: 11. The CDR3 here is CASSQDTGLAGSPLYNEQFF. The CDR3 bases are TGTGCCAGCAGCCAAGATACGGGACTAGCGGGATCTCCCCTCTACAATGAGCAGTTCTTC.

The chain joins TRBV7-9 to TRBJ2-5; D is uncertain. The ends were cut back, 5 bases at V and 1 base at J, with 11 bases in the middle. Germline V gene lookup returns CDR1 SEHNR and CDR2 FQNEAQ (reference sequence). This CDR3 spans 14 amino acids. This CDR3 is CASSQAQFQETQYF. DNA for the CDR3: TGTGCCAGCAGCCAAGCGCAGTTCCAAGAGACCCAGTACTTC.

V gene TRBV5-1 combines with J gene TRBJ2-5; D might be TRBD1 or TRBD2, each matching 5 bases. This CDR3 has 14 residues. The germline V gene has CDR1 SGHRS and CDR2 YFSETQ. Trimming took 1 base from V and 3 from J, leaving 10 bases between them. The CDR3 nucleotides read TGCGCCAGCAGCTTGCCGGGACCAAAAGAGACCCAGTACTTC. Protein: CASSLPGPKETQYF. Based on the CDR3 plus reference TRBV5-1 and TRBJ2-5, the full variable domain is KAGVTQTPRYLIKTRGQQVTLSCSPISGHRSVSWYQQTPGQGLQFLFEYFSETQRNKGNFPGRFSGRQFSNSRSEMNVSTLELGDSALYLCASSLPGPKETQYFGPGTRLLVL.

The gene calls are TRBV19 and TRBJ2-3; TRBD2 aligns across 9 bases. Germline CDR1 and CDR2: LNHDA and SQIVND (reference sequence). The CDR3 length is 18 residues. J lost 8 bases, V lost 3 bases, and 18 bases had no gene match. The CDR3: CASSIRSSGRLAGGTQYF. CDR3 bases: TGTGCCAGTAGTATCAGATCGAGCGGGAGGCTGGCGGGGGGTACGCAGTATTTT.

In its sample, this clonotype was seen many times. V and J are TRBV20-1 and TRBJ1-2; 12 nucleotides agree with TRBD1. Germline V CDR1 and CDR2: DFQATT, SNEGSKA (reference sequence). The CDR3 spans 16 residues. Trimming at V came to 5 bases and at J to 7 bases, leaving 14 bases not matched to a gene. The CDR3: CSAQSRDRGRLGGYTF. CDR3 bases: TGCAGTGCTCAGTCCCGGGACAGGGGGCGGCTCGGTGGCTACACCTTC.

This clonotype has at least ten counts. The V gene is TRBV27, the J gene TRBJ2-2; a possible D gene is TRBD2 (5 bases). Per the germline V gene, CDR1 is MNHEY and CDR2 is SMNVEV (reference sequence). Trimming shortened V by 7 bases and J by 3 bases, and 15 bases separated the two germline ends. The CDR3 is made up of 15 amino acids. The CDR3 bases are TGTGCCAGCACGACGTGGCGGCGGGACACCGGGGAGCTGTTTTTT. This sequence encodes CASTTWRRDTGELFF.

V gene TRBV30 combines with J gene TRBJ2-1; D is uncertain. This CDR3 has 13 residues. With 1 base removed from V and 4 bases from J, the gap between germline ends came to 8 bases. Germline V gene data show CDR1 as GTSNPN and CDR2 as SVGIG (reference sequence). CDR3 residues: CAWSEGRYNEQFF. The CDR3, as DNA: TGTGCCTGGAGTGAGGGCCGGTACAATGAGCAGTTCTTC. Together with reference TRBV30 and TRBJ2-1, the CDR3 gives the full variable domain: SQTIHQWPATLVQPVGSPLSLECTVEGTSNPNLYWYRQAAGRGLQLLFYSVGIGQISSEVPQNLSASRPQDRQFILSSKKLLLSDSGFYLCAWSEGRYNEQFFGPGTRLTVL.

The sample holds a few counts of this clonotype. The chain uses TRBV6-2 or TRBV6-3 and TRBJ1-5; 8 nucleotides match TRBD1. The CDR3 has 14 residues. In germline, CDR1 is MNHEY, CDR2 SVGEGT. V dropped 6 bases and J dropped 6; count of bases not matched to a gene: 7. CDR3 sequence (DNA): TGTGCCAGCAGAGAAGGGACAGGACCTCAGCCCCAGCATTTT. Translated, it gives CASREGTGPQPQHF.

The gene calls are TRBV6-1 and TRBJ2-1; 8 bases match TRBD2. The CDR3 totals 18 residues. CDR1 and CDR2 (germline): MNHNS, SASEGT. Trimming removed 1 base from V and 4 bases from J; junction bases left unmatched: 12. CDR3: CASSEVAAGGLPYNEQFF. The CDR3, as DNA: TGTGCCAGCAGTGAAGTAGCTGCGGGAGGCCTACCATACAATGAGCAGTTCTTC.

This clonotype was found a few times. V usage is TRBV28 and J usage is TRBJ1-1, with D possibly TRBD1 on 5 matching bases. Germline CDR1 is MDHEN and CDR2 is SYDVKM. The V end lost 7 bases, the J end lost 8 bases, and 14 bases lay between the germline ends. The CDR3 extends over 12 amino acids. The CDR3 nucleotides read TGTGCCAGCACCGAAAGGGACCGGGAAGCTTTCTTT. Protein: CASTERDREAFF.

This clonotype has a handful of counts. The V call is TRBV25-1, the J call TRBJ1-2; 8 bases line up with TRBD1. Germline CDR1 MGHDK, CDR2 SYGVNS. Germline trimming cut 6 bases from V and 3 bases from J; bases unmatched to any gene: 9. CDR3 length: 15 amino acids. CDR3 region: CASSPPTGAHYGYTF. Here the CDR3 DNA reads TGTGCCAGCAGCCCACCGACAGGGGCCCACTATGGCTACACCTTC.

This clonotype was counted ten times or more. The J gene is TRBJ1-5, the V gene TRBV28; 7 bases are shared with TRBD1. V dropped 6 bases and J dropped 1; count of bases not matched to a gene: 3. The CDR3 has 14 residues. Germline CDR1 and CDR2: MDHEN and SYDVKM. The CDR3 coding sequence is TGTGCCAGCAGGGGGACAGCCAGCAATCAGCCCCAGCATTTT. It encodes CASRGTASNQPQHF.

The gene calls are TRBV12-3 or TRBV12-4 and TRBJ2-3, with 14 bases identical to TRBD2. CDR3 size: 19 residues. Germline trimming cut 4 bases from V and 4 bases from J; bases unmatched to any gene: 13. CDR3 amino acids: CASSSPVPGLAGEADTQYF. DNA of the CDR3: TGTGCCAGCAGTTCCCCAGTCCCGGGACTAGCGGGAGAGGCAGATACGCAGTATTTT.

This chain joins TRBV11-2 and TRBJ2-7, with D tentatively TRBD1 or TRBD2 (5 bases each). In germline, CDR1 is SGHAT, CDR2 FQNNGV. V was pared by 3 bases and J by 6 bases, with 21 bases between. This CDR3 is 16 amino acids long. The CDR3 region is CASSLDRDLRVSEQYF. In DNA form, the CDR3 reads TGTGCCAGCAGCTTGGACCGGGACCTTAGGGTTTCCGAGCAGTACTTC.

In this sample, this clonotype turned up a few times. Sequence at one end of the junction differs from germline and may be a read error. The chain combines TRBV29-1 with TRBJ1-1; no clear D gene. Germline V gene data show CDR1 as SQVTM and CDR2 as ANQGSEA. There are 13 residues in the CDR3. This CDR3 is CSVEAVGNAEAFF. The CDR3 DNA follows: TGCAGCGTTGAAGCTGTGGGGAACGCTGAAGCTTTCTTT.

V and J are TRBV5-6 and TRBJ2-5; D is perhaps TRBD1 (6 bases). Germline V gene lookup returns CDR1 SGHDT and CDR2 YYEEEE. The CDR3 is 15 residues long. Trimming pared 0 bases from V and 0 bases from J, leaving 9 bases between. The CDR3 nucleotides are TGTGCCAGCAGCTTGGATGGGACATACCAAGAGACCCAGTACTTC. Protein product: CASSLDGTYQETQYF.

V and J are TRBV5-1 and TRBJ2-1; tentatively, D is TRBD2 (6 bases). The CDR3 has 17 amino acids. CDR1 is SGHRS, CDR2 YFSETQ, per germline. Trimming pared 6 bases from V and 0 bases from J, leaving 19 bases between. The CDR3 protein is CASKPGLLMSSYNEQFF. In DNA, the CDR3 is TGCGCCAGCAAACCGGGACTCTTAATGAGCTCCTACAATGAGCAGTTCTTC.

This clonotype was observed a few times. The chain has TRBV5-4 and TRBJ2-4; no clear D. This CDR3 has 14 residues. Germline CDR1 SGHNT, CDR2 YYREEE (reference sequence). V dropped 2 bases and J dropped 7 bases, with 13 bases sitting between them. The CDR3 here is CASSLPQSMNIQYF. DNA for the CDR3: TGTGCCAGCAGCTTACCCCAGTCTATGAACATTCAGTACTTC.

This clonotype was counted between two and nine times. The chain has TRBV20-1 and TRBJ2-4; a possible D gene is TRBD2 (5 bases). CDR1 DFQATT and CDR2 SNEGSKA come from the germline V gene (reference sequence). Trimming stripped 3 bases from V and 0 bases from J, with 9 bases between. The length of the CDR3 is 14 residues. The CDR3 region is CSARERLAKNIQYF. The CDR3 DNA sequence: TGCAGTGCTAGGGAGCGGTTAGCCAAAAACATTCAGTACTTC.

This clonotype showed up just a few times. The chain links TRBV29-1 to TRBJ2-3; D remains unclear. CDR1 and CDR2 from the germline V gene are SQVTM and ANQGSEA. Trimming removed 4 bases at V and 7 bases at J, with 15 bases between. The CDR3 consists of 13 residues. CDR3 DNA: TGCAGCGTTGTACCCACCGGGCTCCATACGCAGTATTTT. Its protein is CSVVPTGLHTQYF.

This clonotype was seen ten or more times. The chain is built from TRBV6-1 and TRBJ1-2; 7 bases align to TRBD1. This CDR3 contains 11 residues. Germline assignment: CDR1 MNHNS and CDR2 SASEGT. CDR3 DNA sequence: TGTGCGGGACAGTTTAACTATGGCTACACCTTC. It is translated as CAGQFNYGYTF.

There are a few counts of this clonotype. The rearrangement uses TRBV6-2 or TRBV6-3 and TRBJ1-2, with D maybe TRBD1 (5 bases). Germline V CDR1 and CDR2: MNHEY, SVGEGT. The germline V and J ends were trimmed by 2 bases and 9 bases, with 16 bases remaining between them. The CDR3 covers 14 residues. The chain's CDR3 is CASSYVQGISRYTF. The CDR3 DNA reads TGTGCCAGCAGTTACGTCCAGGGAATTTCGCGCTACACCTTC.

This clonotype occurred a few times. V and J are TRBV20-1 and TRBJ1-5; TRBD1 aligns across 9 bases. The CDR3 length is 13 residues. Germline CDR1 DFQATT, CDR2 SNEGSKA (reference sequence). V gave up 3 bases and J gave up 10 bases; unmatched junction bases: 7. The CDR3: CSARDPGQGPQHF. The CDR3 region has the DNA TGCAGTGCTAGGGATCCGGGACAGGGACCCCAGCATTTT.

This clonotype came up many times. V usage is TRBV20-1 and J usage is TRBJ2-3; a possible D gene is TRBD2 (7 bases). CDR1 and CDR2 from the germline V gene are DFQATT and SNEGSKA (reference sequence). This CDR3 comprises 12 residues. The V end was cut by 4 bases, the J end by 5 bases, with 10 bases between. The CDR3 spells CSAKRGGDTQYF. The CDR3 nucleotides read TGCAGTGCTAAAAGGGGGGGAGATACGCAGTATTTT.

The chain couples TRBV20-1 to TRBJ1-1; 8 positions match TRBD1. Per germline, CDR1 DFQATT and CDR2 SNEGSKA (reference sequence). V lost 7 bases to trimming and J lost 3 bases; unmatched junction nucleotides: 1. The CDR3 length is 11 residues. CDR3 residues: CSEQGDTEAFF. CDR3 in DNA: TGCAGTGAACAGGGGGACACTGAAGCTTTCTTT.

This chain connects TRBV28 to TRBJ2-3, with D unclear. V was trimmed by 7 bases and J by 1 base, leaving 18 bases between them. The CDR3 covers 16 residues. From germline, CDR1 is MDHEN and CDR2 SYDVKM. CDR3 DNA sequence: TGTGCCAGCACAACCCCATCGGGCTCGCGCACAGATACGCAGTATTTT. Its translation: CASTTPSGSRTDTQYF.